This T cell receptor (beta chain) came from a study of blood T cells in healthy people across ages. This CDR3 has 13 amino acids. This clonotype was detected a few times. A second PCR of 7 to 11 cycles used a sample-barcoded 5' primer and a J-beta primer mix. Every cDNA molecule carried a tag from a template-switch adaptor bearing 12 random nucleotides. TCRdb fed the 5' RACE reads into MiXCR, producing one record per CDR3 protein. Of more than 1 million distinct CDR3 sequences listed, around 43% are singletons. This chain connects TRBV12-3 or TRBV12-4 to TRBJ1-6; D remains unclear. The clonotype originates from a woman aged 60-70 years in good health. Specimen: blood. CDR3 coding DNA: TGTGCGACGGGGAGACTTCCTAATTCACCCCTCCACTTT. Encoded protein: CATGRLPNSPLHF.